A single sample gave rise to the 10 T cell receptor beta chains below, sequenced in a study of radiotherapy plus CTLA-4 blockade in lung cancer. Generated by immunoSEQ multiplex PCR, the TCRdb table keeps only in-frame clones and is missing some. The repertoire holds fewer than 65,000 clones, with about 76% as singletons. The sample consisted of peripheral blood, taken from a patient treated with radiotherapy plus ipilimumab. These receptors originate from a human donor with non-small cell lung cancer whose response to radiotherapy plus ipilimumab could not be evaluated.

This chain links TRBV28 with TRBJ2-7; D is uncertain. Trimming removed 2 bases at V and 2 bases at J, with 10 bases between. The CDR3 has 14 amino acids. Germline V gene sequence: CDR1 MDHEN, CDR2 SYDVKM. The chain's CDR3 is CASSLVGRTYEQYF. CDR3 nucleotide sequence: TGTGCCAGCAGTTTAGTGGGCAGAACCTACGAGCAGTACTTC.

The rearrangement links TRBV7-9 to TRBJ1-2; tentatively, D is TRBD1 (6 bases). The V and J ends lost 3 bases and 8 bases respectively, with 19 bases between them. This CDR3 has 15 residues. CDR1 SEHNR and CDR2 FQNEAQ come from the germline V gene (reference sequence). Written as DNA, the CDR3 is TGTGCCAGCAGCTTTCCGGGGACACCGCCAGTAGGCTACACCTTC. It is translated as CASSFPGTPPVGYTF.

J is TRBJ2-5 and V is TRBV7-2; tentatively, D is TRBD2 (6 bases). Germline-derived CDR1 and CDR2 are SGHTA and FQGNSA. Between the trimmed V and J ends, which lost 1 base and 1 base, there was a span of 10 bases. The length of the CDR3 is 15 residues. CDR3 nucleotide sequence: TGTGCCAGCAGCTTAGTGGGGGGTACCCAAGAGACCCAGTACTTC. Protein product: CASSLVGGTQETQYF.

The rearrangement joins TRBV5-6 to TRBJ1-6; possible D gene TRBD1, 6 bases. The CDR3 loop spans 15 amino acids. The germline V and J ends were trimmed by 5 bases and 5 bases, with 14 bases remaining between them. The germline gives CDR1 SGHDT, CDR2 YYEEEE. In nucleotides, the CDR3 is TGTGCCAGCAGTTGGCCGGGACAAAATAATTCACCCCTCCACTTT. Translation gives CASSWPGQNNSPLHF.

The chain couples TRBV9 to TRBJ2-7, with D possibly TRBD2 on 5 matching bases. CDR3 size: 14 residues. Germline V CDR1 and CDR2: SGDLS, YYNGEE. V lost 3 bases and J lost 0, with 10 bases in between. The CDR3 reads CASSGTGNSYEQYF. In DNA, the CDR3 is TGTGCCAGCAGCGGAACGGGGAACTCCTACGAGCAGTACTTC.

Only a few counts were recorded for this clone. The CDR3 is CASQSGGQGNEKLFF. For the CDR3, the DNA is TGTGCCAGCCAGAGCGGGGGACAGGGGAATGAAAAACTGTTTTTT. The chain employs TRBV28 and TRBJ1-4; TRBD1 matches at 10 bases. In germline, CDR1 is MDHEN, CDR2 SYDVKM. Trimming cost V 8 bases and J 5 bases; bases outside gene matches: 8. The CDR3 is made up of 15 amino acids.

V and J are TRBV6-6 and TRBJ2-7; D is uncertain. The CDR3 has 15 amino acids. CDR1 and CDR2 (germline): MNHNY, SVGAGI (reference sequence). V gave up 0 bases and J gave up 3 bases, with 12 bases separating them. Here the CDR3 reads CASSYSWAGDYEQYF. The CDR3 DNA reads TGTGCCAGCAGTTACTCGTGGGCAGGTGACTACGAGCAGTACTTC.

This clone has only a few counts. This chain connects TRBV9 to TRBJ2-2, with 8 bases lining up with TRBD2. CDR1 is SGDLS, CDR2 YYNGEE, per germline. The CDR3 is 16 residues long. V shed 4 bases and J 10 bases; nucleotides not matched to a gene: 15. CDR3 loop: CASSTHSKGLVAELFF. CDR3 nucleotide sequence: TGTGCCAGCAGCACTCACTCGAAGGGACTAGTCGCGGAGCTGTTTTTT.

Worth noting for this clone: A junction boundary mismatches the germline segment, possibly from a read error. The chain couples TRBV7-7 to TRBJ2-5, with 7 bases matching TRBD2. Germline CDR1 and CDR2: SSHAT and FNYEAQ (reference sequence). The CDR3 is 13 amino acids. The CDR3 loop reads CASSLGLDETQYF. DNA for the CDR3: TGTGCTAGCAGCCTCGGACTAGACGAGACCCAGTACTTC.

This sequence joins TRBV19 and TRBJ1-1; TRBD1 aligns across 8 bases. With 4 bases clipped from V and 2 bases from J, the junction kept 6 bases outside the gene matches. The CDR3 loop spans 15 amino acids. Looked up from germline, CDR1 is LNHDA and CDR2 is SQIVND (reference sequence). The CDR3 sequence is CASSTPGTGNTEAFF. CDR3 DNA: TGTGCCAGTAGTACCCCCGGGACAGGTAACACTGAAGCTTTCTTT.